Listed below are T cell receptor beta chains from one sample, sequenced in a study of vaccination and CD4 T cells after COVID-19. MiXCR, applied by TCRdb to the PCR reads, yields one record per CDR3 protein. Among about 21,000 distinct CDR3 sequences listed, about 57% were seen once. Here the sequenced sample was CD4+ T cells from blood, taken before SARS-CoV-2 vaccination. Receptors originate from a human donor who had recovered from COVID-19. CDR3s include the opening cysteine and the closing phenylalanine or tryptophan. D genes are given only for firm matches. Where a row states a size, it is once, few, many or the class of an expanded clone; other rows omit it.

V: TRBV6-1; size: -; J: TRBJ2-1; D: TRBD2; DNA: TGTGCCAGCAGTGAGGGGACTAGCGGGCACTATGAGCAGTTCTTC; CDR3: CASSEGTSGHYEQFF
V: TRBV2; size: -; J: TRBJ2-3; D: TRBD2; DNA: TGTGCCAGGCGGGGGACGGGAGGGCCTACAGATACGCAGTATTTT; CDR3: CARRGTGGPTDTQYF
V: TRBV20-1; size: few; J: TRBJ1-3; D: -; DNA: TGCAGTGCGCAGGGACCGCCGAGCTCTGGAAACACCATATATTTT; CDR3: CSAQGPPSSGNTIYF
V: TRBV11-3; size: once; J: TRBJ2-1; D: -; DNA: TGTGCCAGCAGCTTAAGGTGGGGGAATGAGCAGTTCTTC; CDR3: CASSLRWGNEQFF
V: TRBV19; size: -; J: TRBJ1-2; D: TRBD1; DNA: TGTGCCAGTAGTGACAACAGGGGGCGCGGTGGCTACACCTTC; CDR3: CASSDNRGRGGYTF
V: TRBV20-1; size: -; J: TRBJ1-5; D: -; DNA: TGCAGTGCTAGGGCAGGAACAGATCAGCCCCAGCATTTT; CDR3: CSARAGTDQPQHF
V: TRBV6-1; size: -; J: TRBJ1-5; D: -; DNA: TGTGCCAGCGAATGGGCCGACGATAGCAATCAGCCCCAGCATTTT; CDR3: CASEWADDSNQPQHF
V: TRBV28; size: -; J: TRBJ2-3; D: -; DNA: TGTGCCAGCAGTTTAGTGGGGAGGAAGCGGACAGATACGCAGTATTTT; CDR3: CASSLVGRKRTDTQYF
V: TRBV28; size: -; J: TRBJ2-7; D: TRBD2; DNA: TGTGCCAGCAGTTTGCGGTCTAGCGGGATCCGTCCCCTATTC; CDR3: CASSLRSSGIRPLF
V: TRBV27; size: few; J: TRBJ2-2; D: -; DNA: TGTGCCAGCAGTACCACAATGAACACCGGGGAGCTGTTTTTT; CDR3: CASSTTMNTGELFF
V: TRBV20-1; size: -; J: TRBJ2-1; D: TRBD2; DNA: TGCAGTGCTAGAGTCGGCGGGAGAAATGAGCAGTTCTTC; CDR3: CSARVGGRNEQFF
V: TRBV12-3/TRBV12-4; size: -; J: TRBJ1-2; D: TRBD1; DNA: TGTGCCAGCAGTAGGACAGGGGGAAGGATCTATGGCTACACCTTC; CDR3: CASSRTGGRIYGYTF
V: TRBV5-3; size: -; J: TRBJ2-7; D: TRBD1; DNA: TGTGCCAGAAGTTCACCCCAGGGGGCCGGAACCTACGAGCAGTACTTC; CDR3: CARSSPQGAGTYEQYF
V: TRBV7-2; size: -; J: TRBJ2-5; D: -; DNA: TGTGCCAGCAGCCAAATCCCTGGGGGTGGAGAGACCCAGTACTTC; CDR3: CASSQIPGGGETQYF
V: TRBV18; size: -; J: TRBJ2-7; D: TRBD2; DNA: TGTGCCAGCTCACCCGGGACTAGCGACTACGAGCAGTACTTC; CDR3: CASSPGTSDYEQYF
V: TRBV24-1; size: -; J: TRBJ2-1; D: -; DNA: TGTGCCACCAGTGATTTCGTACGGGACAATGAGCAGTTCTTC; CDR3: CATSDFVRDNEQFF
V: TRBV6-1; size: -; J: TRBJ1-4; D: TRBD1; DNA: TGTGCCCGAGGGGACAGGGGGCGGGAAAAACTGTTTTTT; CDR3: CARGDRGREKLFF
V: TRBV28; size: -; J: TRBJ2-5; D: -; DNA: TGTGCCAGCAGTTTATTTAGCGGTCAGGGGGCCCAGTACTTC; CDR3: CASSLFSGQGAQYF
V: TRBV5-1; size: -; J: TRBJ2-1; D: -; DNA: TGCGCCAGCAGCCGCTACTCTAGCGAGGGTCGCTCCTACAATGAGCAGTTCTTC; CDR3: CASSRYSSEGRSYNEQFF
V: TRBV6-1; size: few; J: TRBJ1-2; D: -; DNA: TGTGCCAGCAGCACCGGGACCGGAGGGTCTTGGGGCTACACCTTC; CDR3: CASSTGTGGSWGYTF
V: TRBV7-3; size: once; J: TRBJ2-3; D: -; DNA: TGTGCCAGCAGCTCAGGACTGCCGACGACGCAGTATTTT; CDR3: CASSSGLPTTQYF
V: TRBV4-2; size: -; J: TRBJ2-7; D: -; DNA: TGTGCCAGCAGCCAAGATGGTCCACCCGAGCAGTACTTC; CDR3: CASSQDGPPEQYF
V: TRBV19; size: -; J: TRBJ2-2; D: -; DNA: TGTGCCACCCCCCAAAACGGAATTTACACCGGGGAGCTGTTTTTT; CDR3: CATPQNGIYTGELFF
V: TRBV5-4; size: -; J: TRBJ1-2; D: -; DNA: TGTGCCAGCAGCGAGGGGACGTATGGCTACACCTTC; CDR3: CASSEGTYGYTF
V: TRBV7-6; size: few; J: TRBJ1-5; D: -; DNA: TGTGCCAGCAGCCGGGGGGGCAGGTGGTATCAGCCCCAGCATTTT; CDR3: CASSRGGRWYQPQHF
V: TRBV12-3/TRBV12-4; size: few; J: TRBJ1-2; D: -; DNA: TGTGCCAGCAGCCGACAGGAGACAATTAATGGCTACACCTTC; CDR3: CASSRQETINGYTF
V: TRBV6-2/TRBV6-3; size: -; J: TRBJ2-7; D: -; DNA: TGTGCCAGCAGAAGAACAGGACTGCCCTCCTACGAGCAGTACTTC; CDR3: CASRRTGLPSYEQYF
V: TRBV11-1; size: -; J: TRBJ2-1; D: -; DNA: TGTGCCAGCAGCTTACCGCGACACAATGAGCAGTTCTTC; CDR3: CASSLPRHNEQFF
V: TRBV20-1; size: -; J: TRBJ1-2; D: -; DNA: TGCAGTGCTAGAGTCCGTCAGGGAGCTTATGGCTACACCTTC; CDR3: CSARVRQGAYGYTF
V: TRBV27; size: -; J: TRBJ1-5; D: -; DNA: TGTGCCAGCAGGACGACAGAGTCGGGCAATCAGCCCCAGCATTTT; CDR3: CASRTTESGNQPQHF
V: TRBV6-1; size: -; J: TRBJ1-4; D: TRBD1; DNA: TGTGCCAGCAGGACAGGGGCGACTGAAAAACTGTTTTTT; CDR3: CASRTGATEKLFF
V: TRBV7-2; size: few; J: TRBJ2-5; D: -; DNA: TGTGCCAGCAGCTTACCCCGCTACGACGGGACCCAGTACTTC; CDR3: CASSLPRYDGTQYF
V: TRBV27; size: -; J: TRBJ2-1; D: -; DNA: TGTGCCAGCAAACGCAGCTCCTCAATCTACAATGAGCAGTTCTTC; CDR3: CASKRSSSIYNEQFF